This T cell receptor (beta chain) derives from a study of shared clonotypes between healthy human individuals. The method was immunoSEQ multiplex PCR; TCRdb's version includes in-frame clones alone and lacks a portion of them. The sample has 400,000 to 600,000 clones; almost 80% are singletons. In this sample, this clone turned up a few times. Germline V lookup: CDR1 MNHEY, CDR2 SMNVEV (reference sequence). The CDR3 contains 13 residues. V was trimmed by 8 bases and J by 0 bases, leaving 8 bases between them. This TCR came from a woman in her thirties or forties in good health. Some clones in this sample may be carry-over from other donors' samples. The chain is built from TRBV27 and TRBJ1-5; D remains ambiguous. The material sequenced was PBMCs. The CDR3 nucleotides are TGTGCCAGCGGACGGTTTAGCAATCAGCCCCAGCATTTT. This encodes CASGRFSNQPQHF.